Listed below are T cell receptor beta chains from one sample, sequenced in a study of blood T cell repertoires in COVID-19. Data came from immunoSEQ multiplex PCR; TCRdb stores just in-frame clones and leaves some out. This sample has 20,000 to 25,000 clones, with around 88% found just once. The sample consisted of peripheral blood. These receptor sequences come from a human donor with active COVID-19. The donor label of this sample is uncertain. CDR3s include the opening cysteine and the closing phenylalanine or tryptophan.

j_call	v_call	cdr3_aa
TRBJ2-1	TRBV20-1	CSVREHIEQFF
TRBJ2-7	TRBV19	CASSMYSADEQYF
TRBJ2-1	TRBV11-3	CASSLALSEQFF
TRBJ1-6	TRBV28	CASSLYRNNNSPLHF
TRBJ1-6	TRBV5-4	CASSFGVGQGNSPLHF
TRBJ2-5	TRBV11-3	CASSRQGYQETQYF
TRBJ2-1	TRBV9	CASSVGSGTPYNEQFF
TRBJ2-1	TRBV6-6	CASRAGGGNEQFF
TRBJ2-2	TRBV19	CASSFSGNTGELFF
TRBJ2-7	TRBV5-1	CASSFVGTGNLKEQYF
TRBJ2-1	TRBV9	CASSDLAGGINEQFF
TRBJ2-2	TRBV29-1	CSVRSQGAGELFF
TRBJ1-2	TRBV7-3	CASSLTREGYGYTF
TRBJ1-5	TRBV30	CAWSATSIGGSGSNQPQHF
TRBJ2-7	TRBV6-2/TRBV6-3	CASSPGQTSLNEQYF
TRBJ1-1	TRBV5-1	CASSLAGGTGGTEAFF
TRBJ1-1	TRBV21-1	CASSKFVTEAFF
TRBJ2-7	TRBV4-3	CASSPSRDRGEQYF
TRBJ2-7	TRBV6-2/TRBV6-3	CASSHSYEQYF
TRBJ2-7	TRBV4-2	CASSPTGTSGRSGYEQYF
TRBJ2-1	TRBV6-5	CASSYSALAGASEQFF
TRBJ2-7	TRBV28	CASSLFGLAGVQQYF
TRBJ2-3	TRBV5-1	CASSSRQGADTQYF
TRBJ1-3	TRBV12-3/TRBV12-4	CASTSGNTIYF
TRBJ2-2	TRBV7-9	CASSPTGLGELFF
TRBJ2-2	TRBV3-1/TRBV3-2	CASSQGSTPDTGELFF
TRBJ2-2	TRBV27	CASTRIAGGQTGELFF
TRBJ2-6	TRBV9	CASSKFQGSTGANVLTF
TRBJ2-7	TRBV30	CAWSPGLTRGYEQYF
TRBJ2-3	TRBV3-1/TRBV3-2	CASSQGHRTLYTDTQYF
TRBJ2-3	TRBV7-9	CASSLLASGRATDTQYF
TRBJ2-1	TRBV29-1	CSVVERGTAGIF
TRBJ2-4	TRBV5-1	CASSLGPALAGGTDKNIQYF
TRBJ2-1	TRBV14	CASSQDLRQGPYNEQFF
TRBJ2-7	TRBV18	CASSPPSVRHEQYF
TRBJ2-7	TRBV7-8	CASSLAGAKVPYEQYF
TRBJ2-5	TRBV29-1	CSSGRGFQETQYF
TRBJ1-2	TRBV28	CASSSRGGQGARGYTF
TRBJ1-2	TRBV4-1	CASSQALQGGMAYTF
TRBJ1-1	TRBV7-9	CASSPWTGVNTEAFF
TRBJ2-1	TRBV2	CASRFGGNEQFF
TRBJ2-7	TRBV10-2	CASSLSGNSHEQYF
TRBJ1-1	TRBV15	CATSREDRGRDTEAFF
TRBJ1-1	TRBV5-4	CASSEPGGNTEAFF
TRBJ2-4	TRBV2	CASSDWRSGRKNIQYF
TRBJ1-1	TRBV7-9	CASSLATGLNTEAFF